The entry below describes one TCR beta chain. Its antigen is unidentified. This sample is drawn from a study of Ad26.COV2.S vaccination and SARS-CoV-2 variants. Study-level results: From the TCR breadth and depth analyses, total T cell responses may have been underestimated.

Using immunoSEQ multiplex PCR, the repertoire was profiled, and TCRdb retains in-frame clones only, with some absent. The data contain some 190,000 clones, 87% of them singletons. This specimen consisted of peripheral blood, obtained after recovery from COVID-19. The source of this sequence is a human donor who had recovered from COVID-19.

The CDR3 region has the DNA TGTGCCAGCCACCGACTAGCGGGATACAATGAGCAGTTCTTC. Amino acid sequence: CASHRLAGYNEQFF. This chain links TRBV28 with TRBJ2-1; TRBD2 agrees at 11 bases. The ends lost 8 bases at V and 4 bases at J; junction bases unmatched: 4. The CDR3 runs 14 residues. Germline V gene sequence: CDR1 MDHEN, CDR2 SYDVKM.